A selection of T cell receptor beta chains follows, all from one sample in a study of regulatory T cells in long-lasting Graves disease. TCRdb processed the multiplex PCR reads anew with MiXCR; each CDR3 protein has one entry. Altogether 300,000 to 500,000 distinct CDR3 sequences are present, less than 25% being singletons, with the ten largest covering roughly 20%. The source was peripheral blood mononuclear cells (PBMCs), collected when the disease was refractory, from a patient treated with antithyroid drugs. The receptor source for this set is a female donor with Graves disease. Each CDR3 is given with its conserved first and last residue. D genes are given only for firm matches. Clone size is stated in some rows and not others, as once, few, many or a class when expanded.

TRBJ2-7	TRBV11-2	.	many	TGTGCCAGCAGCTTCAAGGCCCCGGGCGGCTACGAGCAGTACTTC	CASSFKAPGGYEQYF
TRBJ2-7	TRBV6-1	TRBD1	.	TGTGCCAGCAGCCCCGGGACAGAAATTTCCTACGAGCAGTACTTC	CASSPGTEISYEQYF
TRBJ2-2	TRBV10-1	TRBD2	few	TGCGCCAGATTTTGTACTAGCGGGAGTGCCGGGGAGCTGTTTTTT	CARFCTSGSAGELFF
TRBJ1-2	TRBV5-1	.	.	TGCGCCAGCAGCCCCGTAGCAGGGCCAAGGGGGTATGGCTACACCTTC	CASSPVAGPRGYGYTF
TRBJ2-5	TRBV6-1	TRBD1	.	TGTGCCAGCAGGGGACAGGTCAAACCACAAGAGACCCAGTACTTC	CASRGQVKPQETQYF
TRBJ2-7	TRBV5-1	TRBD2	.	TGCGCCAGCAGCCCAGTGGCGGGAGTGATGAACGAGCAGTACTTC	CASSPVAGVMNEQYF
TRBJ1-2	TRBV11-2	.	many	TGTGCCAGCAGCTTAGATCCACAGGGTCGTGGCTACACCTTC	CASSLDPQGRGYTF
TRBJ2-5	TRBV28	.	.	TGTGCCAGCAGTTCCCCGGGGGGCTCAGAGACCCAGTACTTC	CASSSPGGSETQYF
TRBJ2-7	TRBV29-1	.	.	TGCAGCGTTGAAGCGGAGAGCTCCTACGAGCAGTACTTC	CSVEAESSYEQYF
TRBJ1-1	TRBV5-4	.	few	TGTGCCAGCAGCCCGACAATTAAGAACACTGAAGCTTTCTTT	CASSPTIKNTEAFF
TRBJ1-2	TRBV29-1	.	many	TGCAGCGTTGAGCTGGGCGTGTATAGTGGCTACACCTTC	CSVELGVYSGYTF
TRBJ1-5	TRBV3-1	.	many	TGTGCCAGCAGCCAAAGCCCAGCTGGTAATCAGCCCCAGCATTTT	CASSQSPAGNQPQHF
TRBJ1-1	TRBV12-3/TRBV12-4	TRBD1	few	TGTGCCACCTGGACAGGGGGTGAAGCTTTCTTT	CATWTGGEAFF
TRBJ2-4	TRBV9	TRBD2	few	TGTGCCAGCAGCTTGGGACTAGCGGGAGGGCTGAACATTCAGTACTTC	CASSLGLAGGLNIQYF
TRBJ2-5	TRBV27	.	.	TGTGCCAGCAGTTTATCTTGGCAGGGCGAAGAGACCCAGTACTTC	CASSLSWQGEETQYF
TRBJ2-7	TRBV12-3/TRBV12-4	.	many	TGTGCCAGCAGTTTAGTGGCACACAGCTACGAGCAGTACTTC	CASSLVAHSYEQYF
TRBJ2-7	TRBV12-3/TRBV12-4	.	many	TGTGCCAGCAGTGAGGAGGGGATTAGCTACGAGCAGTACTTC	CASSEEGISYEQYF
TRBJ2-7	TRBV7-9	TRBD2	.	TGTGCCAGCAGCTATCCTAGCGGGAGGCCTACCTACGAGCAGTACTTC	CASSYPSGRPTYEQYF
TRBJ2-2	TRBV7-2	.	.	TGTGCCAGCAGCTTAGCGGGACAAGCCACCGGGGAGCTGTTTTTT	CASSLAGQATGELFF
TRBJ2-5	TRBV7-2	TRBD1	.	TGTGCCAGCAGCCCCCGAATCCGGACAGGGGGCGAGACCCAGTACTTC	CASSPRIRTGGETQYF
TRBJ1-3	TRBV30	TRBD1	.	TGTGCCTGGAGTTGGACAGGGACGCTGGGAAACACCATATATTTT	CAWSWTGTLGNTIYF
TRBJ2-5	TRBV6-2/TRBV6-3	TRBD2	few	TGTGCCATCAGTGAGTCGGGACTAGCGGGAGGGGCCCCCCAAGAGACCCAGTACTTC	CAISESGLAGGAPQETQYF
TRBJ2-7	TRBV7-8	.	many	TGTGCCAGCAGCGCCCGCACTAGTTTCGAGCAGTACTTC	CASSARTSFEQYF
TRBJ1-6	TRBV4-3	.	.	TGCGCCAGCAGCCAAGAGGGCAGAAATTCACCCCTCCACTTT	CASSQEGRNSPLHF
TRBJ2-2	TRBV11-2	.	many	TGTGCCAGCAGCACGATAGGGACCGGGGAGCTGTTTTTT	CASSTIGTGELFF
TRBJ2-1	TRBV20-1	.	few	TGCAGTGCGCGGGACCCCAGCAATGAGCAGTTCTTC	CSARDPSNEQFF
TRBJ1-5	TRBV24-1	.	.	TGTGCCACCAGTGATCCCAATATAGGGGTGAGCGAGCAGCCCCAGCATTTT	CATSDPNIGVSEQPQHF
TRBJ2-7	TRBV7-2	.	many	TGTGCCAGCAGCCCTTCAGCAAGGATTTCCTACGAGCAGTACTTC	CASSPSARISYEQYF
TRBJ2-1	TRBV2	TRBD2	.	TGTGCCAGCAGGCGACTAGCGGACGAGCAGTTCTTC	CASRRLADEQFF
TRBJ2-7	TRBV7-9	TRBD2	once	TGTGCCAGCAGCTTAGTGACGCGGGAGGGATACGAGCAGTACTTC	CASSLVTREGYEQYF
TRBJ2-3	TRBV7-9	TRBD2	.	TGTGCCAGCAGCTTAGACCCCACAGGGGGACTAGCGGGAGCAGATACGCAGTATTTT	CASSLDPTGGLAGADTQYF
TRBJ1-2	TRBV24-1	TRBD1	many	TGTGCCACCAGTGAATCGGGACAGGAGAACTATGGCTACACCTTC	CATSESGQENYGYTF
TRBJ1-1	TRBV6-2/TRBV6-3	.	few	TGTGCCAGCAGTTACCTTCCCGACACTGAAGCTTTCTTT	CASSYLPDTEAFF
TRBJ1-1	TRBV28	.	many	TGTGCCAGCAGTTTGACGGGTTACACTGAAGCTTTCTTT	CASSLTGYTEAFF
TRBJ2-5	TRBV9	TRBD1	many	TGTGCCAGCAGCCCCTGGACAGGGGACCAAGAGACCCAGTACTTC	CASSPWTGDQETQYF